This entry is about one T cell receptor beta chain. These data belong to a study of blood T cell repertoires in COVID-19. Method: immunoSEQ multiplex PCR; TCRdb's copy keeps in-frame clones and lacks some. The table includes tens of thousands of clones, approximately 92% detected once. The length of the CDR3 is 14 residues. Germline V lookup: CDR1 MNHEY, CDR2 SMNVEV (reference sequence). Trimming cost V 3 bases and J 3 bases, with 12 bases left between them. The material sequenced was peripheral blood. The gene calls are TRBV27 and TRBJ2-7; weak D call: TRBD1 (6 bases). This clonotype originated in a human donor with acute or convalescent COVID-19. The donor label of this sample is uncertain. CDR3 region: CASSFQGNYYEQYF. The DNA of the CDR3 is TGTGCCAGCAGTTTCCAGGGGAATTACTACGAGCAGTACTTC.